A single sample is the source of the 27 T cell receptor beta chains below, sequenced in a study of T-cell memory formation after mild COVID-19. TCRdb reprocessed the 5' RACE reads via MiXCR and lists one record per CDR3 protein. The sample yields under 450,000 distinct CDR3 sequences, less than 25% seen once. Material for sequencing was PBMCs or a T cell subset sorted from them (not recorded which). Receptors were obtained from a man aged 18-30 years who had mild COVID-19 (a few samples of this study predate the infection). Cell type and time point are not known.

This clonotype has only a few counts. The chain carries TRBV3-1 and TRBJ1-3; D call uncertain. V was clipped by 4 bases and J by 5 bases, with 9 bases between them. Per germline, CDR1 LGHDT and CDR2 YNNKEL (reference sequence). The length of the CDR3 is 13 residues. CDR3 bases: TGTGCCAGCAGCCCGTCTCAGAGAAACACCATATATTTT. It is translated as CASSPSQRNTIYF.

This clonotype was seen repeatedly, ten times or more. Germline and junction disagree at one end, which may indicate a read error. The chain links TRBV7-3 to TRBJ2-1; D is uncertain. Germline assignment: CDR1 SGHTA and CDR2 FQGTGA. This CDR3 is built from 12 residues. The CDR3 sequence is CASSLTGNEQFF. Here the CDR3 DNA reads TGCGCCAGCAGCCTGACTGGCAATGAGCAGTTCTTC.

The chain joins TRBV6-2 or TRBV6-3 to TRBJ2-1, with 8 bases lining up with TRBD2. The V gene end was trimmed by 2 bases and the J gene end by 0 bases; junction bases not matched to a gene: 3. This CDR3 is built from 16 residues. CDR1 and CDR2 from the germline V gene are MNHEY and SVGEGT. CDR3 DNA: TGTGCCAGCAGTTACGGGACTAGAGACTCCTACAATGAGCAGTTCTTC. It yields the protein CASSYGTRDSYNEQFF.

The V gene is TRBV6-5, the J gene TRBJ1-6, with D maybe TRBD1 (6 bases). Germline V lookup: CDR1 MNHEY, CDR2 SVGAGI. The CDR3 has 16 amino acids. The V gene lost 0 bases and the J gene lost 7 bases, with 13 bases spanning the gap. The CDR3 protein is CASSYSNQDRNSPLHF. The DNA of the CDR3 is TGTGCCAGCAGTTACTCGAATCAGGACAGAAATTCACCCCTCCACTTT.

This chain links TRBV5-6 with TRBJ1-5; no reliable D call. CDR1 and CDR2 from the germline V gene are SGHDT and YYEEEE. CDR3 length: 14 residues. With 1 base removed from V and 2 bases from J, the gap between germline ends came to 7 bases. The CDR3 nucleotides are TGTGCCAGCAGCTTGCTTCCGGGCAATCAGCCCCAGCATTTT. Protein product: CASSLLPGNQPQHF.

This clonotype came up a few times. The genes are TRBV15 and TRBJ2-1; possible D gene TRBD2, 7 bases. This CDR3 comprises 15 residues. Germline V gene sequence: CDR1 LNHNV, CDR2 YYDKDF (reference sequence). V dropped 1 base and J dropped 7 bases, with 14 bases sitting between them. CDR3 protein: CATSRVRGAVNEQFF. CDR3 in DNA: TGTGCCACCAGCAGAGTTCGGGGGGCGGTTAATGAGCAGTTCTTC.

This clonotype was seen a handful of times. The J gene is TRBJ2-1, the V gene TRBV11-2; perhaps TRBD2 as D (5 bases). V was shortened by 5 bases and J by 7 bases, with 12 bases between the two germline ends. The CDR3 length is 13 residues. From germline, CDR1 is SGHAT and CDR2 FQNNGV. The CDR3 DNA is TGTGCCAGCAGCCCCGTTCGGGGTAATGAGCAGTTCTTC. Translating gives CASSPVRGNEQFF. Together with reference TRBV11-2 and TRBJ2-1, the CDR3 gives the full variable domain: EAGVAQSPRYKIIEKRQSVAFWCNPISGHATLYWYQQILGQGPKLLIQFQNNGVVDDSQLPKDRFSAERLKGVDSTLKIQPAKLEDSAVYLCASSPVRGNEQFFGPGTRLTVL.

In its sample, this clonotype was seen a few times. The CDR3 DNA reads TGTGCCAGCACTCCGGGACCCAGAGGGGGGGCGGTGCAGTTCTTC. Its translation is CASTPGPRGGAVQFF. The chain is built from TRBV18 and TRBJ2-1; D is perhaps TRBD2 (7 bases). This CDR3 has 15 amino acids. Germline V lookup: CDR1 KGHSH, CDR2 LQKENI. V was trimmed by 8 bases and J by 12 bases, leaving 26 bases between them.

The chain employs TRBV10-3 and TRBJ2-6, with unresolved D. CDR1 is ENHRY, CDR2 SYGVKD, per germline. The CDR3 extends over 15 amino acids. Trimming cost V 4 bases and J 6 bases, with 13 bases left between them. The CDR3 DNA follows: TGTGCCATCAGTGCCCAGTACTCACTGGCCAACGTCCTGACTTTC. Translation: CAISAQYSLANVLTF.

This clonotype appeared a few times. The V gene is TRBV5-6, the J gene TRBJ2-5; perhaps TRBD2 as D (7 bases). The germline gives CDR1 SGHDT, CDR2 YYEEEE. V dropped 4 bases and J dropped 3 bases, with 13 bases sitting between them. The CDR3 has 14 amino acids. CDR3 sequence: CASSPVGGEETQYF. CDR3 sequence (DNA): TGTGCCAGCAGCCCCGTAGGGGGGGAAGAGACCCAGTACTTC.

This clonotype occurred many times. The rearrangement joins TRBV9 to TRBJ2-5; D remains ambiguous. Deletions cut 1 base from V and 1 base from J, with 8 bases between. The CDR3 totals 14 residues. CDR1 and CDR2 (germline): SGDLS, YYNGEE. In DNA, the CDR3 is TGTGCCAGCAGCGTAATGGGAAGCCAAGAGACCCAGTACTTC. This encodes CASSVMGSQETQYF. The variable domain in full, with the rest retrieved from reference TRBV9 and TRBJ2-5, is DSGVTQTPKHLITATGQRVTLRCSPRSGDLSVYWYQQSLDQGLQFLIQYYNGEERAKGNILERFSAQQFPDLHSELNLSSLELGDSALYFCASSVMGSQETQYFGPGTRLLVL.

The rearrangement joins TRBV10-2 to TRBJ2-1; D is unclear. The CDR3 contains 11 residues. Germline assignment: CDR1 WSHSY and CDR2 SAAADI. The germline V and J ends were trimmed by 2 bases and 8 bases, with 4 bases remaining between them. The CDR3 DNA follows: TGCGCCAGCAGTGAGATTGATGAGCAGTTCTTC. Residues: CASSEIDEQFF.

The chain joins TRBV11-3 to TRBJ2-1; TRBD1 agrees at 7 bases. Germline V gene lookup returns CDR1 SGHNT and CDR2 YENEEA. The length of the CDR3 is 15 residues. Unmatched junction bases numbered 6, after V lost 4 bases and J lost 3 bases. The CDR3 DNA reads TGTGCCAGCAGCTCCACCGGGACAGACTACAATGAGCAGTTCTTC. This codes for CASSSTGTDYNEQFF.

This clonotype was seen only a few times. CDR3 sequence (DNA): TGTGCCTGGAGTGTATCTGGAGGGACAGATACGCAGTATTTT. Translation gives CAWSVSGGTDTQYF. The rearrangement joins TRBV30 to TRBJ2-3, with D perhaps TRBD2 (6 bases). V lost 0 bases and J 3 bases, leaving 10 bases between the germline ends. CDR1 GTSNPN and CDR2 SVGIG come from the germline V gene (reference sequence). This CDR3 has 14 amino acids.

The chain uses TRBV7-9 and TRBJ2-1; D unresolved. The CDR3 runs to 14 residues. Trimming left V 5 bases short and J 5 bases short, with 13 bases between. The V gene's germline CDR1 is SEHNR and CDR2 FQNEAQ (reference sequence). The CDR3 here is CASSARQFDNEQFF. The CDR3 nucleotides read TGTGCCAGCAGCGCAAGGCAATTTGACAATGAGCAGTTCTTC.

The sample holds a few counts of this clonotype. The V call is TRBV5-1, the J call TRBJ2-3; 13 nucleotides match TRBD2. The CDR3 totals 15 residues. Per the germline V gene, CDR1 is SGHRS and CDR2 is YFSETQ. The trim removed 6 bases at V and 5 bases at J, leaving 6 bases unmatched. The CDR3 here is CASNQLAGGQDTQYF. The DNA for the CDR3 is TGCGCCAGCAACCAACTAGCGGGGGGGCAAGATACGCAGTATTTT.

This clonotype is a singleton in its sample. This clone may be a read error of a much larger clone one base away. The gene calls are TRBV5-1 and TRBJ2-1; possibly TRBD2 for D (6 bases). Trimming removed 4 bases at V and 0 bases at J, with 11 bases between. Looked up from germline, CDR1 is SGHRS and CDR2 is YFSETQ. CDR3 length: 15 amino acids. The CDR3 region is CASSMVGGSYNEQFF. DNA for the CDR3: TGCGCCAGCAGCATGGTGGGGGGCTCCTACAATGAGCAGTTCTTC.

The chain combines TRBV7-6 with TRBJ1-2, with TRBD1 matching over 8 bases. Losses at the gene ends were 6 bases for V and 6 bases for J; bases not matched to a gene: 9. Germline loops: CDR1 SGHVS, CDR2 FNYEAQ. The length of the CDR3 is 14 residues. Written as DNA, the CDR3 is TGTGCCAGCAGTTTGGACCCAGGGGGCAATGGCTACACCTTC. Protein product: CASSLDPGGNGYTF.

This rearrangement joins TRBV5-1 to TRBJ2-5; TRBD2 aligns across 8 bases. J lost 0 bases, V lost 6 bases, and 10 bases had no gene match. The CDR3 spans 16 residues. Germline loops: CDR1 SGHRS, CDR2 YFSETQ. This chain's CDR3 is CASKRVERGYQETQYF. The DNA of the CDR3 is TGCGCCAGCAAACGTGTGGAGCGGGGGTACCAAGAGACCCAGTACTTC.

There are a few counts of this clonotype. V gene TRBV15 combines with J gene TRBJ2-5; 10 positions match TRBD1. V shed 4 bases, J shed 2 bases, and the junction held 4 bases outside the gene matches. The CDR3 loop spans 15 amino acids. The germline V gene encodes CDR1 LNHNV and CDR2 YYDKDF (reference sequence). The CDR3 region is CATSKDRGLQETQYF. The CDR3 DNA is TGTGCCACCAGCAAAGACAGGGGGCTACAAGAGACCCAGTACTTC. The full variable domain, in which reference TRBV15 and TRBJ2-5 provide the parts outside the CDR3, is DAMVIQNPRYQVTQFGKPVTLSCSQTLNHNVMYWYQQKSSQAPKLLFHYYDKDFNNEADTPDNFQSRRPNTSFCFLDIRSPGLGDTAMYLCATSKDRGLQETQYFGPGTRLLVL.

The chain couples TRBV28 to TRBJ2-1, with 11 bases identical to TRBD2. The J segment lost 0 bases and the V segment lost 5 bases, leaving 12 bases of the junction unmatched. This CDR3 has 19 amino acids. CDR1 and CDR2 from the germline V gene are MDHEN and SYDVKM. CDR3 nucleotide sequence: TGTGCCAGCAGTCCAACGGGACTAGCGGTGCTGAGCTCCTACAATGAGCAGTTCTTC. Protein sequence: CASSPTGLAVLSSYNEQFF.

CDR3 nucleotides: TGTGCCAGCAGCTTAGTACCTCCGGACAGTGCTAACTATGGCTACACCTTC. Amino acid sequence: CASSLVPPDSANYGYTF. The V gene is TRBV7-9, the J gene TRBJ1-2; possible D gene TRBD1, 6 bases. This CDR3 has 17 residues. V was clipped by 1 base and J by 0 bases, with 15 bases between them. CDR1 is SEHNR, CDR2 FQNEAQ, per germline (reference sequence).

The CDR3, as DNA: TGTGCCAGCAGTGAAAAGGGAAAGGGCAGGGGGCTTTATTGGCAAGAGACCCAGTACTTC. Encoded protein: CASSEKGKGRGLYWQETQYF. V and J are TRBV6-1 and TRBJ2-5; 8 bases map to TRBD1. There are 20 residues in the CDR3. The V gene's germline CDR1 is MNHNS and CDR2 SASEGT. After removal of 2 bases from V and 2 bases from J, the junction contained 19 bases not matched to a gene.

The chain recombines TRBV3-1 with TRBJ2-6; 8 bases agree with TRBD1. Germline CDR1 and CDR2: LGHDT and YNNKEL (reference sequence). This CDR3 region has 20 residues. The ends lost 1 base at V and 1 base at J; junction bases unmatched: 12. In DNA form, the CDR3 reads TGTGCCAGCAGCCAAGTCCCCCGACAGGGGACTCTTTCTGGGGCCAACGTCCTGACTTTC. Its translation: CASSQVPRQGTLSGANVLTF.

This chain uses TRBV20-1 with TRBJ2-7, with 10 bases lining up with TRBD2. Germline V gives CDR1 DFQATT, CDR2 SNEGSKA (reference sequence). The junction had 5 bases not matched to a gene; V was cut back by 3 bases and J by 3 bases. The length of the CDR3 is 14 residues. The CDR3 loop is CSASHSGGNYEQYV. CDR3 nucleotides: TGCAGTGCTAGTCATAGCGGGGGGAACTACGAGCAGTACGTC.

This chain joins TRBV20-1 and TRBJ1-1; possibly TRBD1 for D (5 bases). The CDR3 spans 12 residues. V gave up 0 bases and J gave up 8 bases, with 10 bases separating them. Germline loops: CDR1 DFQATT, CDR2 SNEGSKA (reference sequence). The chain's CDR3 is CSARDLGEEAFF. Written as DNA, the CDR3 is TGCAGTGCTAGAGATTTGGGGGAGGAAGCTTTCTTT.

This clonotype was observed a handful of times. CDR3 loop: CASSGQGYEKLFF. In DNA form, the CDR3 reads TGTGCCAGCAGCGGACAGGGTTACGAAAAACTGTTTTTT. The J gene is TRBJ1-4, the V gene TRBV5-5; 8 bases align to TRBD1. This CDR3 is built from 13 residues. CDR1 is SGHKS, CDR2 YYEKEE, per germline (reference sequence). Germline trimming cut 4 bases from V and 8 bases from J; bases unmatched to any gene: 4.